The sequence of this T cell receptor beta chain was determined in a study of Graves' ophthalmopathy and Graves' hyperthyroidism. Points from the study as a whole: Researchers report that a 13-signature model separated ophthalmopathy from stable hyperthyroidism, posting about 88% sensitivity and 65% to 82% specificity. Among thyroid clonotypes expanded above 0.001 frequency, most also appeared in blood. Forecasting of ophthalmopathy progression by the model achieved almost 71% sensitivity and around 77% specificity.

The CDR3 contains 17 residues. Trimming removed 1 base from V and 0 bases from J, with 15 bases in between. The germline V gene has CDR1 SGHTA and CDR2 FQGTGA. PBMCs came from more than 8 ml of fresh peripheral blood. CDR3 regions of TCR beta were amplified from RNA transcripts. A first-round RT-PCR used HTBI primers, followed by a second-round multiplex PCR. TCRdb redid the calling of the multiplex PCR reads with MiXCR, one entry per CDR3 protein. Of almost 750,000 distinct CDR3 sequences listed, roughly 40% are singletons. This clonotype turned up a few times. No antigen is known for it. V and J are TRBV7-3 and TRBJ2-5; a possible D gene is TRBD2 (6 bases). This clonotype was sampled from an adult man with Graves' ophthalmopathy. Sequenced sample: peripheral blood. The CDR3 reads CASSLIGGGLYQETQYF. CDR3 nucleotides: TGTGCCAGCAGCTTAATCGGCGGAGGGCTGTACCAAGAGACCCAGTACTTC.